Below, 21 T cell receptor beta chains from the same sample are listed, as sequenced in a study of Graves' ophthalmopathy and Graves' hyperthyroidism (dated by TCRdb to the late 2010s). The instrument given in TCRdb is Illumina HiSeq 2000. For repertoire sequencing, the TCR beta CDR3 regions were amplified from RNA transcripts. The first round was an RT-PCR using HTBI primers with the Qiagen OneStep RT-PCR kit, and this first round was followed by a second-round multiplex PCR, then size selection and purification. TCRdb took the public reads, trimmed them with fastp at Q25, ran MiXCR for clone calling and kept in-frame beta chains. Entries that share a CDR3 protein sequence are merged under the most common genes and DNA. The sample table holds 350,000 to 400,000 distinct CDR3 sequences, of which less than 20% were seen once. The top ten clones comprise 5.5% to 7% of the sample. Sequencing used peripheral blood. Receptors originate from a woman aged 18-30 years with stable Graves' hyperthyroidism. Donor details come from another sample of the same person, matched by shared clones.

CDR3 residues: CASSVRDRGIVGNTIYF. In DNA, the CDR3 is TGTGCCAGCAGCGTCCGGGACAGGGGGATTGTTGGAAACACCATATATTTT. The chain carries TRBV7-8 and TRBJ1-3; 11 positions agree with TRBD1. Losses at the gene ends were 5 bases for V and 3 bases for J; bases not matched to a gene: 9. The CDR3 has 17 amino acids. The germline V gene encodes CDR1 SGHVS and CDR2 FQNEAQ.

This clonotype was seen repeatedly, ten times or more. This rearrangement joins TRBV5-1 to TRBJ1-1, with D unresolved. Per germline, CDR1 SGHRS and CDR2 YFSETQ. The ends were cut back, 4 bases at V and 1 base at J, with 11 bases in the middle. The length of the CDR3 is 14 residues. The CDR3 reads CASSTQIGNTEAFF. The DNA for the CDR3 is TGCGCCAGCAGCACCCAGATAGGGAACACTGAAGCTTTCTTT.

With regard to this clonotype: A much bigger clone sits one base away, suggesting this may be a read error. It is likely a read error, because the conserved phenylalanine at the end of the CDR3 is missing. The chain combines TRBV9 with TRBJ2-5; D is unresolved. CDR3 length: 14 amino acids. The germline gives CDR1 SGDLS, CDR2 YYNGEE. The V gene lost 2 bases and the J gene lost 4 bases, with 12 bases spanning the gap. CDR3 nucleotide sequence: TGTGCCAGCAGCGTTGAGGTCAGAGGAGAGACCCAGTACTAC. It is translated as CASSVEVRGETQYY.

The table lists this clonotype with many counts. The chain employs TRBV24-1 and TRBJ2-5, with 8 positions matching TRBD1. The junction had 6 bases not matched to a gene; V was cut back by 3 bases and J by 1 base. The germline V gene encodes CDR1 KGHDR and CDR2 SFDVKD. This CDR3 comprises 16 residues. The CDR3 sequence is CATSDPQGAIQETQYF. CDR3 bases: TGTGCCACCAGTGATCCGCAGGGGGCAATCCAAGAGACCCAGTACTTC.

The sample holds many counts of this clonotype. The chain carries TRBV12-3 or TRBV12-4 and TRBJ1-1; no definite D call. The CDR3 spans 13 residues. Trimming cost V 9 bases and J 1 base, with 12 bases left between them. CDR3 nucleotides: TGTGCCAGTTTAAGAGGCGGGAACACTGAAGCTTTCTTT. Its protein is CASLRGGNTEAFF.

The rearrangement joins TRBV3-1 to TRBJ2-7; D not certain. The CDR3 extends over 12 amino acids. From germline, CDR1 is LGHDT and CDR2 YNNKEL (reference sequence). V was trimmed by 1 base and J by 6 bases, leaving 7 bases between them. CDR3 in amino acids: CASSQVSSEQYF. CDR3 sequence (DNA): TGTGCCAGCAGCCAAGTTTCTTCCGAGCAGTACTTC.

The table lists this clonotype with many counts. The chain joins TRBV9 to TRBJ1-1; possibly TRBD1 for D (5 bases). CDR1 is SGDLS, CDR2 YYNGEE, per germline. This CDR3 contains 14 residues. V shed 3 bases and J shed 1 base, with 10 bases lying between them. This chain's CDR3 is CASSADSRNTEAFF. The CDR3 DNA sequence: TGTGCCAGCAGCGCCGACAGTAGGAACACTGAAGCTTTCTTT.

This clonotype was counted only a few times. The chain recombines TRBV12-3 or TRBV12-4 with TRBJ2-3; D perhaps matches TRBD1 (6 bases). V lost 6 bases, J lost 5 bases, and 18 bases lay in between. The CDR3 has 15 residues. CDR3 coding DNA: TGTGCCAGCAGCCCCACAGGGCTCCCGGGAGATACGCAGTATTTT. This sequence encodes CASSPTGLPGDTQYF.

This clonotype was counted only a few times. This rearrangement joins TRBV7-3 to TRBJ2-2; D gene unclear. Per the germline V gene, CDR1 is SGHTA and CDR2 is FQGTGA. This CDR3 region has 13 residues. The germline V and J ends were trimmed by 2 bases and 7 bases, with 8 bases remaining between them. The CDR3 nucleotides are TGTGCCAGCAGCTTAGGCCCCCTCGGGGAGCTGTTTTTT. Its protein product is CASSLGPLGELFF.

There are many counts of this clonotype. The chain combines TRBV5-5 with TRBJ1-1, with TRBD1 matching 7 bases. The V gene's germline CDR1 is SGHKS and CDR2 YYEKEE (reference sequence). The CDR3 runs 16 residues. Losses at the gene ends were 3 bases for V and 2 bases for J; bases not matched to a gene: 10. The CDR3, as DNA: TGTGCCAGCAGCTCCGTGCTCAGGGGGGGAAACACTGAAGCTTTCTTT. Translation gives CASSSVLRGGNTEAFF. The full variable domain, with the rest looked up from reference TRBV5-5 and TRBJ1-1, is DAGVTQSPTHLIKTRGQQVTLRCSPISGHKSVSWYQQVLGQGPQFIFQYYEKEERGRGNFPDRFSARQFPNYSSELNVNALLLGDSALYLCASSSVLRGGNTEAFFGQGTRLTVV.

V and J are TRBV15 and TRBJ2-5; no firm D call. Trimming shortened V by 1 base and J by 5 bases, and 11 bases separated the two germline ends. The CDR3 sequence is 14 residues long. From germline, CDR1 is LNHNV and CDR2 YYDKDF (reference sequence). The CDR3 DNA sequence: TGTGCCACCAGCAGAGTAGCAAGAAGTGAGACCCAGTACTTC. Protein sequence: CATSRVARSETQYF.

This clonotype was observed at least ten times. The chain combines TRBV12-3 or TRBV12-4 with TRBJ1-5; D possibly corresponds to TRBD1 (5 bases). CDR3 size: 14 residues. V shed 3 bases and J shed 8 bases, with 14 bases lying between them. The CDR3 DNA sequence: TGTGCCAGCAGTTTCATTCAGGGAGGGGAGCCCCAGCATTTT. Protein: CASSFIQGGEPQHF.

This clonotype was recorded at least ten times. The chain combines TRBV7-8 with TRBJ2-7; TRBD2 is a possible D gene (5 bases). CDR1 is SGHVS, CDR2 FQNEAQ, per germline. V was shortened by 1 base and J by 6 bases, with 16 bases between the two germline ends. The CDR3 is 15 amino acids. CDR3 nucleotides: TGTGCCAGCAGCTTAGGGCTCCGGGGTGGTACCGAGCAGTACTTC. It is translated as CASSLGLRGGTEQYF.

Many counts were recorded for this clonotype. The V and J genes are TRBV6-5 and TRBJ1-1; D call uncertain. Germline CDR1 MNHEY, CDR2 SVGAGI. Trimming removed 6 bases at V and 1 base at J, with 15 bases between. The CDR3 is made up of 15 amino acids. CDR3 in amino acids: CASRGVQPRNTEAFF. CDR3 nucleotides: TGTGCCAGCAGGGGAGTACAGCCTAGGAACACTGAAGCTTTCTTT.

This clonotype was seen repeatedly, ten times or more. V usage is TRBV18 and J usage is TRBJ2-5; 9 nucleotides agree with TRBD1. The ends lost 1 base at V and 4 bases at J; junction bases unmatched: 4. This CDR3 contains 15 residues. The germline CDR1 and CDR2 sequences are KGHSH and LQKENI. CDR3 nucleotide sequence: TGTGCCAGCTCACCACGGGACAGGGCCCGAGAGACCCAGTACTTC. Translated, it gives CASSPRDRARETQYF.

This clonotype showed up many times. CDR3 nucleotide sequence: TGTGCCAGCAGTGAGTTCGGATTTGAAGCTTTCTTT. Its translation is CASSEFGFEAFF. The chain links TRBV6-1 to TRBJ1-1; D uncertain. CDR1 and CDR2 from the germline V gene are MNHNS and SASEGT. Between the trimmed V and J ends, which lost 3 bases and 7 bases, there was a span of 9 bases. The CDR3 covers 12 residues.

This chain connects TRBV14 to TRBJ2-5; weak D call: TRBD2 (7 bases). The CDR3 is 15 residues long. Germline CDR1 is SGHDN and CDR2 is FVKESK. Trimming took 4 bases from V and 2 from J, leaving 14 bases between them. Here the CDR3 reads CASSPRGGRQETQYF. The CDR3 DNA follows: TGTGCCAGCAGCCCGAGGGGGGGACGACAAGAGACCCAGTACTTC. The full variable domain, with the rest looked up from reference TRBV14 and TRBJ2-5, is EAGVTQFPSHSVIEKGQTVTLRCDPISGHDNLYWYRRVMGKEIKFLLHFVKESKQDESGMPNNRFLAERTGGTYSTLKVQPAELEDSGVYFCASSPRGGRQETQYFGPGTRLLVL.

The chain links TRBV7-9 to TRBJ2-7; no definite D call. Germline V gene data show CDR1 as SEHNR and CDR2 as FQNEAQ (reference sequence). This CDR3 is built from 12 residues. Trimming took 1 base from V and 6 from J, leaving 7 bases between them. CDR3 loop: CASSLGAVEQYF. The CDR3 region has the DNA TGTGCCAGCAGCTTAGGGGCCGTCGAGCAGTACTTC.

The rearrangement uses TRBV7-2 and TRBJ2-7; perhaps TRBD2 as D (5 bases). The germline V and J ends were trimmed by 3 bases and 4 bases, with 13 bases remaining between them. Germline-derived CDR1 and CDR2 are SGHTA and FQGNSA. CDR3 length: 14 residues. The CDR3 protein is CASSFQPGSYEQYF. Here the CDR3 DNA reads TGTGCCAGCAGCTTTCAACCGGGGTCATACGAGCAGTACTTC.

This clonotype was seen repeatedly, ten times or more. V is TRBV12-3 or TRBV12-4 and J is TRBJ1-2; TRBD1 matches 7 bases. The CDR3 spans 13 residues. The V segment lost 8 bases and the J segment 8 bases; nucleotides outside the gene matches: 11. Here the CDR3 DNA reads TGTGCCAGCCGAAGTACAGGGGTGGGAGGCTACACCTTC. Amino acid sequence: CASRSTGVGGYTF.

This chain connects TRBV18 to TRBJ1-3; maybe TRBD1 (5 bases). The CDR3 is 15 amino acids. Per germline, CDR1 KGHSH and CDR2 LQKENI. V shed 1 base and J shed 2 bases, with 9 bases lying between them. The CDR3 DNA reads as TGTGCCAGCTCACCACAGGGGACCCCTGGAAACACCATATATTTT. Its protein product is CASSPQGTPGNTIYF. Drawing the rest from reference TRBV18 and TRBJ1-3, the complete variable domain is NAGVMQNPRHLVRRRGQEARLRCSPMKGHSHVYWYRQLPEEGLKFMVYLQKENIIDESGMPKERFSAEFPKEGPSILRIQQVVRGDSAAYFCASSPQGTPGNTIYFGEGSWLTVV.